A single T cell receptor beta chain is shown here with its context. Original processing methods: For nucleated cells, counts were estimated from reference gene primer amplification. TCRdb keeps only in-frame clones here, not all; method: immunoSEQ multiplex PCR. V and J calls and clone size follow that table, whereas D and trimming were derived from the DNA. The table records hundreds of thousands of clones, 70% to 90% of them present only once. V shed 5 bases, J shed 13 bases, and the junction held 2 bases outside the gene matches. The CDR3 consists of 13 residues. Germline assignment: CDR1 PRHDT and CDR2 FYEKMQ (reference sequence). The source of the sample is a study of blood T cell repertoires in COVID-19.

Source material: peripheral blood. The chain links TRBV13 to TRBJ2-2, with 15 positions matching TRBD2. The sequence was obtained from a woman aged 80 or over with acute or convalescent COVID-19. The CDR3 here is CASSLGLAGGLFF. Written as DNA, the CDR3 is TGTGCCAGCAGCCTGGGACTAGCGGGAGGGCTGTTTTTT.